This T cell receptor (beta chain) was sequenced for a study of T cell changes during pregnancy in multiple sclerosis. V trimming: 7 bases; J trimming: 7 bases; junction bases outside the gene matches: 15. The germline V gene encodes CDR1 SNHLY and CDR2 FYNNEI. The CDR3 covers 16 residues. Method: immunoSEQ multiplex PCR; TCRdb's copy keeps in-frame clones and lacks some. Among roughly 60,000 clones, roughly 91% were seen once, and the ten largest hold about 2%. This specimen was peripheral blood, taken in the second trimester of pregnancy. The J gene is TRBJ1-5, the V gene TRBV2; 8 bases fit TRBD1. This sequence was found in a female donor in good health, enrolled as a control in a pregnancy study. This CDR3 is CASTDIRTGPRQPQHF. The CDR3 bases are TGTGCCAGCACCGACATCAGGACAGGGCCAAGACAGCCCCAGCATTTT.